This TCR beta chain originates from a study of metastatic and nonmetastatic thyroid tumors. Thyroid surgery had not been preceded by any treatment in any patient. Overall study findings and caveats: Reported TCR beta diversity, measured in blood and tumor, was significantly higher for malignant thyroid tumors than for benign nodules.

This clone was picked up many times. The antigen remains unidentified. Using MiXCR, TCRdb re-called clones from the PCR reads. The sample lists some 60,000 clones; roughly 30% were seen once. Germline loops: CDR1 SGHNT, CDR2 YYREEE (reference sequence). This CDR3 has 14 residues. The V end was cut by 2 bases, the J end by 2 bases, with 10 bases between. The sequencing input was blood. J is TRBJ1-1 and V is TRBV5-4; tentative D call: TRBD1 (5 bases). The sequence was collected from a female donor with papillary thyroid cancer or a benign thyroid nodule (not recorded which). Some clones in this sample may be carry-over from other donors' samples. The chain's CDR3 is CASSFGRDNTEAFF. The DNA of the CDR3 is TGTGCCAGCAGCTTTGGGAGGGACAACACTGAAGCTTTCTTT.